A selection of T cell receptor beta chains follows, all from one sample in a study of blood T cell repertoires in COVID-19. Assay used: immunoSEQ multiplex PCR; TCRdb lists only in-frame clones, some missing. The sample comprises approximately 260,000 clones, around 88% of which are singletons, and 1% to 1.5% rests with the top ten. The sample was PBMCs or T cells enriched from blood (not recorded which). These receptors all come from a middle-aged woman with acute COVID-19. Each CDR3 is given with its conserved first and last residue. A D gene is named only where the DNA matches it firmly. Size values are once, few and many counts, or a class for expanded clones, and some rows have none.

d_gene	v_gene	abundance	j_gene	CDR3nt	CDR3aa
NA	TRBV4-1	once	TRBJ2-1	TGCGCCAGCAGCCACGGGACTCAGGGAGGCAATGAGCAGTTCTTC	CASSHGTQGGNEQFF
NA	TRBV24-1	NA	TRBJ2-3	TGTGCCACCAGTGATATAGCATCCACAGATACGCAGTATTTT	CATSDIASTDTQYF
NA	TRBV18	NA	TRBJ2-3	TGTGCCAGCTCACCACCGCCCGAGCAAGATACGCAGTATTTT	CASSPPPEQDTQYF
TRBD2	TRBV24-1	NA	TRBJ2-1	TGTGCCACCAGTGATGGCTATACTCTAGCGGATAACAAAGATGAGCAGTTCTTC	CATSDGYTLADNKDEQFF
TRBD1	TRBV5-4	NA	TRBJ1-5	TGTGCCAGCAGCTTGGACAGGGGGCCTAATCAGCCCCAGCATTTT	CASSLDRGPNQPQHF
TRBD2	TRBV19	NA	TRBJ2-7	TGTGCCAGTAGTATCCGCGGTCAAACTAGCGGGAGCTACGAGCAGTACTTC	CASSIRGQTSGSYEQYF
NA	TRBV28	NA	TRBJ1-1	TGTGCCAGCACCGTTCGAGGGGGAGAGACTGAAGCTTTCTTT	CASTVRGGETEAFF
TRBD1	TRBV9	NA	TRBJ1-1	TGTGCCAGCAGCAGAGGACAGGGAGGGTACTCGAACACTGAAGCTTTCTTT	CASSRGQGGYSNTEAFF
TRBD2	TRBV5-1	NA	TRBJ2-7	TGCGCCAGCAGTGTAACTAGCGGATACTACGAGCAGTACTTC	CASSVTSGYYEQYF
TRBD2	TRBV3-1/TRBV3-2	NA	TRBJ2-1	TGTGCCAGCAGTCGAAGAACCGGGACTAGTATTATCTATGAGCAGTTCTTC	CASSRRTGTSIIYEQFF
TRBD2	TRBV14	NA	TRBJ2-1	TGTGCCAGCAGCCAAGGATGGCGGGAGGCCGGCCATGAGCAGTTCTTC	CASSQGWREAGHEQFF
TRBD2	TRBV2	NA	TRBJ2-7	TGTGCCAGCGGGGAAGACTACCTGGGGAGGGTAGGGAGCTACGAGCAGTACTTC	CASGEDYLGRVGSYEQYF
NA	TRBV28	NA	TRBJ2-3	TGTGCCAGCAGTTTAGGTGGGAGAAAAACAGATACGCAGTATTTT	CASSLGGRKTDTQYF
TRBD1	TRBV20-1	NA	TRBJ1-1	TGCAGTGCTAGGGCAGACAGGGGAGCTTTCTTT	CSARADRGAFF